Listed below are T cell receptor beta chains from one sample, sequenced in a study of CD8 T cells in Susac syndrome. TCRdb re-derived calls from the immunoSEQ multiplex PCR reads in MiXCR, one entry per CDR3 protein. The sample shows just under 95,000 distinct CDR3 sequences, roughly 94% of them seen only once. Sequenced input: CD4+ T cells from PBMCs. All receptors come from a human donor with Susac syndrome. CDR3s include the opening cysteine and the closing phenylalanine or tryptophan. A D gene is named only where the DNA matches it firmly.

V,D,length,CDR3
TRBV12-3/TRBV12-4,NA,15,CASSLTPGGTDTQYF
TRBV30,NA,14,CAWSPWGAWETQYF
TRBV29-1,NA,14,CSYSLPLWGNEQFF
TRBV5-1,NA,15,CASSPADPRADTQYF
TRBV6-1,TRBD2,17,CASSAMRGTSAPGTQYF
TRBV25-1,NA,12,CASSYMGDTQYF
TRBV12-5,NA,13,CASGFWGTDGYTF
TRBV6-5,NA,16,CASSYSPGGENSPLHF
TRBV20-1,TRBD1,13,CSARGTGSSPLHF
TRBV5-4,NA,13,CASSLQGKQPQHF
TRBV3-1,NA,12,CASMAQGYGYTF
TRBV20-1,NA,13,CSAKDAGGTEAFF
TRBV18,NA,14,CASSTEGFNSPLHF
TRBV14,TRBD1,14,CASSQGWTGAEAFF
TRBV12-3/TRBV12-4,NA,13,CASSLAGRDEQYF
TRBV7-2,NA,14,CASSSNRAAYEQYF
TRBV7-9,NA,12,CASSPRLGEQYF